The clone carrying this T cell receptor beta chain was seen a handful of times. Its matching antigen is unknown. This sample is drawn from a study of quantifying T cell responses using KT2 cells. On the study more broadly: RNA was reverse transcribed with TCR alpha and beta constant-region primers. Study conclusions and caveats: KT2 sequences were detected down to about one KT2 cell per 100,000 PBMC.

The cDNA 3' end received a ligated oligonucleotide with a UMI. First-round PCR used three to five cycles and beta primers RC1.1 and RC1.2 covering TRBC1 and TRBC2. Starting with the second PCR, alpha and beta TCR chains went through separate processing. Via MiXCR, TCRdb re-called the UMI-ligation and nested PCR reads, giving one row per CDR3 protein. The sample shows 25,000 to 35,000 distinct CDR3 sequences, about 9.4% of them seen only once. Germline V gene sequence: CDR1 SGHRS, CDR2 YFSETQ. V was trimmed by 4 bases and J by 4 bases, leaving 11 bases between them. This CDR3 has 13 amino acids. Known numbers of the T cell clone KT2 were added to PBMC.

The sequenced material came from PBMCs spiked with cells of the T cell clone KT2. V is TRBV5-1 and J is TRBJ1-2; maybe TRBD1 (6 bases). This TCR was recovered from a human donor. The CDR3 spells CASSPDSFYGYTF. In nucleotides, the CDR3 is TGCGCCAGCAGCCCGGACAGCTTCTATGGCTACACCTTC.